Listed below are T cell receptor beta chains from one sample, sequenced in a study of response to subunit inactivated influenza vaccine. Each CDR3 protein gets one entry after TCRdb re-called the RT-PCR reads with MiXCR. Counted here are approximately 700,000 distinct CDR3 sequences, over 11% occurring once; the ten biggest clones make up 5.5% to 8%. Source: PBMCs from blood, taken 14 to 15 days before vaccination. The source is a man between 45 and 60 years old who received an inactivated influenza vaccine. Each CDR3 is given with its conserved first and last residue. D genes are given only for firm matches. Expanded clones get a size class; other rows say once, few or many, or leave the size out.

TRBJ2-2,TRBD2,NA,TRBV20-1,CSASLSGSRTGELFF,TGCAGTGCTAGTCTTAGCGGGAGCAGGACCGGGGAGCTGTTTTTT
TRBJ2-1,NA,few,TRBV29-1,CSVEKSTIGEQFF,TGCAGCGTTGAAAAGAGCACAATAGGTGAGCAGTTCTTC
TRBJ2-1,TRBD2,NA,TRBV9,CASSVGTSGRVENEQFF,TGTGCCAGCAGCGTAGGTACTAGCGGGAGAGTAGAGAATGAGCAGTTCTTC
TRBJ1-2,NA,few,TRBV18,CASSPAGEGTYGYTF,TGTGCCAGCTCACCCGCTGGGGAAGGGACCTATGGCTACACCTTC
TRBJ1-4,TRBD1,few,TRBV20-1,CSIGTGEGLFF,TGCAGTATCGGGACAGGGGAAGGACTGTTTTTT
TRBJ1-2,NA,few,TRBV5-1,CASSVTLQGPDFYGYTF,TGCGCCAGCAGCGTGACACTTCAGGGGCCCGACTTCTATGGCTACACCTTC
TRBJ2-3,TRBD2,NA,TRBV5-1,CASSLKSGVDTQYF,TGCGCCAGCAGCTTGAAGAGCGGGGTCGATACGCAGTATTTT
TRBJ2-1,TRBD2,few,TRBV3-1,CASSQRIWGSGGAGEQFF,TGTGCCAGCAGCCAACGGATTTGGGGTAGCGGGGGGGCGGGTGAGCAGTTCTTC
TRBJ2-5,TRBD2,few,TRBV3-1,CASSPTKERGREETQYF,TGTGCCAGCAGCCCAACGAAGGAGCGGGGACGAGAAGAGACCCAGTACTTC
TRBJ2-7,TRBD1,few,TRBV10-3,CAISGGTGKSYEQYF,TGTGCCATCAGTGGCGGGACAGGGAAATCCTACGAGCAGTACTTC
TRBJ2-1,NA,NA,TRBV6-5,CASSYFPTLEPEQFF,TGTGCCAGCAGTTACTTCCCCACACTGGAACCGGAGCAGTTCTTC
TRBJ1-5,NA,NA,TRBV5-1,CASSSLTPTGRDQPQHF,TGCGCCAGCAGCAGCCTTACTCCCACGGGTCGCGATCAGCCCCAGCATTTT
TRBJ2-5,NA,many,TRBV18,CASSPPKPGSSRQETQYF,TGTGCCAGCTCACCACCGAAGCCCGGGAGCTCTCGACAAGAGACCCAGTACTTC
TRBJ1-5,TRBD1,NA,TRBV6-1,CASDRARDQPQHF,TGTGCCAGCGACAGGGCCCGGGATCAGCCCCAGCATTTT
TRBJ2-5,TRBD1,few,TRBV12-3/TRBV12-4,CASRRGQGDQETQYF,TGTGCCAGCAGGCGCGGACAGGGGGATCAAGAGACCCAGTACTTC
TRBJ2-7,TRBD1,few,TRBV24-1,CATSDRRTGSASEQYF,TGTGCCACCAGTGATCGAAGGACAGGGAGTGCCTCCGAGCAGTACTTC
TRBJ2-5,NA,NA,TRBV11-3,CASARTDQETQYF,TGTGCCAGCGCAAGGACAGACCAAGAGACCCAGTACTTC
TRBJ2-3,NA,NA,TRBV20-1,CSARVYTDTQYF,TGCAGTGCTAGAGTCTACACAGATACGCAGTATTTT
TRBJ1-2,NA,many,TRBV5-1,CASSLGSGFNYGYTF,TGCGCCAGCAGCTTAGGATCCGGCTTTAACTATGGCTACACCTTC
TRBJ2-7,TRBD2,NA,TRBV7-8,CASSSKPGLAPLEQYF,TGTGCCAGCAGCTCGAAACCGGGACTAGCCCCTCTCGAGCAGTACTTC
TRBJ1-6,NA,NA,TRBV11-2,CASSALNSPLHF,TGTGCCAGCAGCGCGCTTAATTCACCCCTCCACTTT
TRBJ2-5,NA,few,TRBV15,CATSSSGIQETQYF,TGTGCCACCAGCAGTTCCGGGATCCAAGAGACCCAGTACTTC
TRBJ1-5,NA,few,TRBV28,CASSGPVNQPQHF,TGTGCCAGCAGCGGACCTGTCAATCAGCCCCAGCATTTT
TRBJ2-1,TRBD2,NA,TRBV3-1,CASSPSLAGANEQFF,TGTGCCAGCAGCCCTTCATTAGCGGGAGCCAATGAGCAGTTCTTC
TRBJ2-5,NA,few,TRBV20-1,CSARKQQETQYF,TGCAGTGCCCGGAAACAACAAGAGACCCAGTACTTC
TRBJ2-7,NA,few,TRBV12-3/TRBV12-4,CASSLEQGPAGQYF,TGTGCCAGCAGTTTAGAACAGGGACCTGCGGGGCAGTACTTC
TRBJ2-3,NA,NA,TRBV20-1,CSARIKDTQYF,TGCAGTGCTAGAATCAAAGATACGCAGTATTTT
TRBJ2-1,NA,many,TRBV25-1,CASSKGAGTSYNEQFF,TGTGCCAGCAGCAAGGGAGCGGGCACCTCCTACAATGAGCAGTTCTTC